These 5 T cell receptor beta chains came from one sample sequenced in a study of blood T cell repertoires in COVID-19. Sequencing was performed with immunoSEQ multiplex PCR; in TCRdb, only in-frame clones are kept and a portion is missing. This repertoire shows hundreds of thousands of clones, nearly 90% found once; its top ten account for approximately 4%. The sample taken for sequencing was PBMCs or T cells enriched from blood (not recorded which). Receptors originate from a woman in her late teens or twenties with acute COVID-19.

In its sample, this clone was seen once. V and J are TRBV2 and TRBJ2-7; 7 bases are shared with TRBD1. Unmatched junction bases numbered 8, after V lost 7 bases and J lost 2 bases. The germline V gene has CDR1 SNHLY and CDR2 FYNNEI. The CDR3 runs to 14 residues. The CDR3 spells CASNPPRGTYEQYF. CDR3 DNA: TGTGCCAGCAACCCCCCCAGGGGGACCTACGAGCAGTACTTC.

The CDR3 sequence: CASSTAYRGYDTEAFF. The CDR3 DNA reads as TGCGCCAGCAGCACTGCCTACAGGGGCTACGACACTGAAGCTTTCTTT. This chain links TRBV5-1 with TRBJ1-1, with 7 bases that match TRBD1. The CDR3 loop spans 16 amino acids. J was trimmed by 3 bases and V by 4 bases; bases with no gene match: 12. Germline V lookup: CDR1 SGHRS, CDR2 YFSETQ.

The rearrangement joins TRBV7-9 to TRBJ2-2; D perhaps matches TRBD2 (6 bases). Germline V gene lookup returns CDR1 SEHNR and CDR2 FQNEAQ (reference sequence). The V and J ends lost 3 bases and 0 bases respectively, with 8 bases between them. The CDR3 has 15 residues. CDR3 amino acids: CASSFSGPNTGELFF. Written as DNA, the CDR3 is TGTGCCAGCAGCTTTAGCGGCCCGAACACCGGGGAGCTGTTTTTT.

The chain has TRBV5-8 and TRBJ2-1; 9 bases agree with TRBD2. Trimming cost V 4 bases and J 4 bases; bases outside gene matches: 12. The length of the CDR3 is 17 residues. The germline V gene encodes CDR1 SGHTS and CDR2 YDEGEE. CDR3 amino acids: CASSRYMTSGEYNEQFF. The CDR3 DNA follows: TGTGCCAGCAGCCGATATATGACTAGCGGAGAATACAATGAGCAGTTCTTC.

The CDR3 DNA is TGTGCCAGTAGGGACGCAGGGGACCCCTACGAGCAGTACTTC. It is translated as CASRDAGDPYEQYF. The chain links TRBV19 to TRBJ2-7; D possibly corresponds to TRBD1 (6 bases). Germline CDR1 reads LNHDA; CDR2 reads SQIVND (reference sequence). The CDR3 consists of 14 residues. Trimming left V 6 bases short and J 2 bases short, with 14 bases between.